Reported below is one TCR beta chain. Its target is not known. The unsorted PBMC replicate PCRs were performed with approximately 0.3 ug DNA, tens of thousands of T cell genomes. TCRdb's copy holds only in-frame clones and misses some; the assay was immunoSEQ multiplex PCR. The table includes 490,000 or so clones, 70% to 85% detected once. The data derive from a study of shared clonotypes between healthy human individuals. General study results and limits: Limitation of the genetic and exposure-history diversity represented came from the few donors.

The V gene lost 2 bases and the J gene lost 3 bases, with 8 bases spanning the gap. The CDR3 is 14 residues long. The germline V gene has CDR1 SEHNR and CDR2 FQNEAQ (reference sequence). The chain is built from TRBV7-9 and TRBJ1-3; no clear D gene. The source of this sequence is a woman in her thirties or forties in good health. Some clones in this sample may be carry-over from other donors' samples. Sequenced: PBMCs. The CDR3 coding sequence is TGTGCCAGCAGCTTAACGGGGTTTGGAAACACCATATATTTT. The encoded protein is CASSLTGFGNTIYF.